The sample holds a few counts of the clone carrying this TCR beta chain. Amplification targeted TCR beta CDR3 regions from RNA transcripts. First-round RT-PCR of the TCR CDR3 relied on the HTBI primer set. From the multiplex PCR reads, TCRdb called clonotypes with MiXCR, one entry per CDR3 protein. The sample records under 350,000 distinct CDR3 sequences, roughly 13% being singletons. No progression to ophthalmopathy during 18 months of follow-up defined stable disease. The entry originates in a study of T cells in Graves' hyperthyroidism and ophthalmopathy. Trimming cost V 1 base and J 4 bases; bases outside gene matches: 9. The germline gives CDR1 SGHTA, CDR2 FQGNSA. This CDR3 contains 16 residues.

The source is a woman aged 40 to 55 with Graves' hyperthyroidism. Material: blood. The rearrangement uses TRBV7-2 and TRBJ2-5; TRBD2 aligns across 7 bases. This chain's CDR3 is CASSLDRRERVETQYF. In nucleotides, the CDR3 is TGTGCCAGCAGCTTAGATCGGCGGGAGCGGGTAGAGACCCAGTACTTC. Full variable domain (outside the CDR3, taken from reference TRBV7-2 and TRBJ2-5): GAGVSQSPSNKVTEKGKDVELRCDPISGHTALYWYRQSLGQGLEFLIYFQGNSAPDKSGLPSDRFSAERTGGSVSTLTIQRTQQEDSAVYLCASSLDRRERVETQYFGPGTRLLVL.